Presented here are 15 T cell receptor beta chains from one specimen sequenced in a study of T cell changes during pregnancy in multiple sclerosis. Assay used: immunoSEQ multiplex PCR; TCRdb lists only in-frame clones, some missing. In the table there are 65,000 to 75,000 clones, 80% to 95% of which are singletons. The sequencing used peripheral blood, collected after pregnancy. These receptors all stem from a female donor in good health, enrolled as a control in a pregnancy study.

The rearrangement joins TRBV9 to TRBJ1-1; D possibly corresponds to TRBD1 (6 bases). The CDR3 has 12 amino acids. Germline V gene data show CDR1 as SGDLS and CDR2 as YYNGEE. The germline V and J ends were trimmed by 0 bases and 8 bases, with 8 bases remaining between them. CDR3: CASSVVGGEAFF. The CDR3 DNA reads as TGTGCCAGCAGCGTAGTTGGGGGCGAAGCTTTCTTT.

The rearrangement joins TRBV9 to TRBJ2-1; 8 bases align to TRBD1. Germline CDR1 reads SGDLS; CDR2 reads YYNGEE. The V and J ends lost 2 bases and 9 bases, in that order; junction bases with no gene match: 13. This CDR3 comprises 16 residues. The CDR3 nucleotides read TGTGCCAGCAGCGTCGGACAGGGAGGCTATACGGGTGAGCAGTTCTTC. It translates to CASSVGQGGYTGEQFF. Based on the CDR3 plus reference TRBV9 and TRBJ2-1, the full variable domain is DSGVTQTPKHLITATGQRVTLRCSPRSGDLSVYWYQQSLDQGLQFLIQYYNGEERAKGNILERFSAQQFPDLHSELNLSSLELGDSALYFCASSVGQGGYTGEQFFGPGTRLTVL.

The chain employs TRBV5-1 and TRBJ1-1; D gene ambiguous. The CDR3 spans 12 residues. Germline V CDR1 and CDR2: SGHRS, YFSETQ. V was pared by 3 bases and J by 4 bases, with 7 bases between. The CDR3 is CASSSVGTEAFF. DNA for the CDR3: TGCGCCAGCAGCTCCGTCGGCACTGAAGCTTTCTTT.

The chain joins TRBV19 to TRBJ2-5; TRBD1 aligns across 9 bases. The V gene's germline CDR1 is LNHDA and CDR2 SQIVND (reference sequence). After removal of 5 bases from V and 2 bases from J, the junction contained 6 bases not matched to a gene. This CDR3 has 15 residues. This CDR3 reads CASSPDRGGQETQYF. The CDR3 bases are TGTGCCAGTAGTCCGGACAGGGGTGGGCAAGAGACCCAGTACTTC.

The genes are TRBV4-2 and TRBJ1-2, with TRBD1 matching 7 bases. This CDR3 is built from 15 residues. V lost 0 bases to trimming and J lost 4 bases; unmatched junction nucleotides: 5. Germline assignment: CDR1 LGHNA and CDR2 YNFKEQ. The CDR3 protein is CASSQEMGQTYGYTF. The CDR3 nucleotides read TGTGCCAGCAGCCAAGAAATGGGACAGACCTATGGCTACACCTTC.

The rearrangement links TRBV10-1 to TRBJ2-7, with D perhaps TRBD2 (5 bases). The CDR3 is 15 residues long. Germline V gene lookup returns CDR1 WNHNN and CDR2 SYGVQD (reference sequence). V was shortened by 0 bases and J by 0 bases, with 9 bases between the two germline ends. The CDR3 DNA sequence: TGCGCCAGCAGTGAGTCGAAGGACTTCTCCTACGAGCAGTACTTC. Translating it yields CASSESKDFSYEQYF.

This clone has more than one count but fewer than ten. This chain joins TRBV30 and TRBJ1-5, with D maybe TRBD1 (6 bases). The CDR3 spans 15 residues. The V gene's germline CDR1 is GTSNPN and CDR2 SVGIG (reference sequence). Between the trimmed V and J ends, which lost 2 bases and 0 bases, there was a span of 11 bases. CDR3 amino acids: CAWSQGGYSNQPQHF. As DNA, the CDR3 is TGTGCCTGGAGTCAAGGGGGATATAGCAATCAGCCCCAGCATTTT.

V is TRBV28 and J is TRBJ2-1, with TRBD1 matching 8 bases. Trimming at V came to 4 bases and at J to 5 bases, leaving 13 bases not matched to a gene. The CDR3 has 17 amino acids. CDR1 and CDR2 (germline): MDHEN, SYDVKM. The CDR3 reads CASSSLPDRVNNNEQFF. As DNA, the CDR3 is TGTGCCAGCAGTTCTCTCCCGGACAGGGTTAACAACAATGAGCAGTTCTTC.

The rearrangement links TRBV2 to TRBJ1-1; 7 bases align to TRBD1. Germline trimming cut 8 bases from V and 8 bases from J; bases unmatched to any gene: 11. From germline, CDR1 is SNHLY and CDR2 FYNNEI. This CDR3 spans 13 amino acids. DNA of the CDR3: TGTGCCAGCGGGGGGTATGACAGGGACGAAGCTTTCTTT. Its protein product is CASGGYDRDEAFF.

The chain combines TRBV28 with TRBJ1-2; D perhaps matches TRBD1 (6 bases). Trimming pared 5 bases from V and 4 bases from J, leaving 20 bases between. This CDR3 region has 16 residues. Germline loops: CDR1 MDHEN, CDR2 SYDVKM. The CDR3 region is CASSHPYSGDTYGYTF. DNA of the CDR3: TGTGCCAGCAGTCACCCCTATTCCGGGGACACCTATGGCTACACCTTC.

The chain uses TRBV15 and TRBJ2-5, with 10 positions matching TRBD2. The V gene's germline CDR1 is LNHNV and CDR2 YYDKDF (reference sequence). After removal of 3 bases from V and 2 bases from J, the junction contained 6 bases not matched to a gene. This CDR3 has 16 amino acids. For the CDR3, the DNA is TGTGCCACCAGCAGCTCTAGCGGGGGCGATCAAGAGACCCAGTACTTC. Protein product: CATSSSSGGDQETQYF.

Only a few counts were recorded for this clone. V gene TRBV30 combines with J gene TRBJ2-2, with D maybe TRBD2 (7 bases). Germline CDR1 reads GTSNPN; CDR2 reads SVGIG (reference sequence). V was shortened by 6 bases and J by 5 bases, with 13 bases between the two germline ends. The CDR3 spans 13 residues. The CDR3 nucleotides are TGTGCCTGCCGGACAGCGGGAACCGGGGAGCTGTTTTTT. Encoded protein: CACRTAGTGELFF.

The chain joins TRBV11-2 to TRBJ2-1; D gene unclear. Germline CDR1 reads SGHAT; CDR2 reads FQNNGV. Trimming shortened V by 0 bases and J by 7 bases, and 10 bases separated the two germline ends. The CDR3 totals 14 residues. CDR3 protein: CASSLDRYLNEQFF. The CDR3 coding sequence is TGTGCCAGCAGCTTAGATCGGTACTTGAATGAGCAGTTCTTC.

V gene TRBV19 combines with J gene TRBJ2-5; tentative D call: TRBD2 (6 bases). This CDR3 spans 13 amino acids. V was pared by 5 bases and J by 1 base, with 8 bases between. Germline values: CDR1 LNHDA, CDR2 SQIVND (reference sequence). CDR3 DNA sequence: TGTGCCAGTAGTGGAGGGGTCCAAGAGACCCAGTACTTC. This translates into CASSGGVQETQYF.

This clone was detected only once. This chain links TRBV7-9 with TRBJ1-2; D might be TRBD1 (5 bases). Germline V gives CDR1 SEHNR, CDR2 FQNEAQ (reference sequence). The CDR3 is made up of 15 amino acids. Deletions cut 5 bases from V and 1 base from J, with 14 bases between. CDR3 residues: CASSHRTEFNYGYTF. The CDR3 bases are TGTGCCAGCAGCCACAGGACGGAGTTTAACTATGGCTACACCTTC.